The 8 T cell receptor beta chains given below trace back to one sample, sequenced in a study of blood T cell repertoires in COVID-19. This table comes from immunoSEQ multiplex PCR, and its TCRdb copy is limited to in-frame clones, with some not included. This table holds fewer than 250,000 clones, roughly 86% found once. The sample comprised peripheral blood. These receptors were taken from a woman aged 40 to 49 with acute or convalescent COVID-19.

The gene calls are TRBV21-1 and TRBJ2-7; the tabulated D call, TRBD1, remains unverified against the DNA. TRBV21-1 counts as a pseudogene. The CDR3 loop spans 18 amino acids. CDR3 sequence: CASSNSTGQGTVFYEQYF. DNA of the CDR3: TGTGCCAGCAGCAACTCTACAGGACAGGGCACCGTTTTCTACGAGCAGTACTTC.

The chain carries TRBV6-2 or TRBV6-3 and TRBJ2-3; 8 positions match TRBD1. This CDR3 spans 14 amino acids. Trimming took 6 bases from V and 9 from J; bases not matched to a gene: 11. Germline values: CDR1 MNHEY, CDR2 SVGEGT. This CDR3 is CASSLGQGRRTQYF. CDR3 nucleotides: TGTGCCAGCAGCCTCGGACAGGGAAGAAGGACGCAGTATTTT.

The chain couples TRBV2 to TRBJ2-1, with TRBD2 as a possible D gene (6 bases). CDR1 and CDR2 from the germline V gene are SNHLY and FYNNEI. V lost 4 bases to trimming and J lost 4 bases, with 14 bases between them. There are 15 residues in the CDR3. DNA for the CDR3: TGTGCCAGCAGTGTAGCAGTCGGGGGATACAATGAGCAGTTCTTC. Amino acids: CASSVAVGGYNEQFF.

This clone was seen more than once but under ten times. The chain links TRBV14 to TRBJ1-1; tentative D call: TRBD1 (6 bases). Germline CDR1 and CDR2: SGHDN and FVKESK. V was clipped by 1 base and J by 1 base, with 13 bases between them. The CDR3 has 16 residues. DNA for the CDR3: TGTGCCAGCAGCCAAGGCGGGGGGCGAGGGAACACTGAAGCTTTCTTT. This gives the protein CASSQGGGRGNTEAFF.

The chain recombines TRBV6-2 or TRBV6-3 with TRBJ2-7; tentative D call: TRBD2 (7 bases). The CDR3 runs to 17 residues. Germline CDR1 is MNHEY and CDR2 is SVGEGT. The V end lost 2 bases, the J end lost 2 bases, and 19 bases lay between the germline ends. The CDR3 is CASSYDPGGARTYEQYF. CDR3 DNA: TGTGCCAGCAGTTACGATCCTGGGGGGGCGCGGACCTACGAGCAGTACTTC.

V usage is TRBV19 and J usage is TRBJ1-2; D uncertain. V was trimmed by 0 bases and J by 5 bases, leaving 10 bases between them. This CDR3 has 14 residues. Germline V lookup: CDR1 LNHDA, CDR2 SQIVND (reference sequence). The DNA of the CDR3 is TGTGCCAGTAGTATAGATTACCGGGTTTATGGCTACACCTTC. Amino acids: CASSIDYRVYGYTF.

V gene TRBV10-3 combines with J gene TRBJ1-2; 8 bases align to TRBD1. The CDR3 sequence is 12 residues long. J gave up 6 bases and V 8 bases, and 5 bases lay outside the gene matches. Germline CDR1 reads ENHRY; CDR2 reads SYGVKD. The CDR3 DNA reads as TGTGCCATCGGAACAGGGGGGGATGGCTACACCTTC. It yields the protein CAIGTGGDGYTF.

The chain couples TRBV24-1 to TRBJ2-3, with D possibly matching TRBD2 (5 bases). The CDR3 sequence is 15 residues long. V lost 5 bases, J lost 0 bases, and 11 bases lay in between. Per germline, CDR1 KGHDR and CDR2 SFDVKD. CDR3 loop: CATSGAEPSTDTQYF. The CDR3 DNA reads TGTGCCACCAGTGGAGCGGAGCCTAGCACAGATACGCAGTATTTT.